Shown below are 19 T cell receptor beta chains from a single sample sequenced in a study of control samples from healthy donors and cancer patients. Using immunoSEQ multiplex PCR, the repertoire was profiled, and TCRdb retains in-frame clones only, with some absent. The sample holds about 85,000 clones, 85% to 90% seen once. Sequenced: blood. These receptors were taken from a woman in her sixties in good health.

The chain couples TRBV2 to TRBJ1-6; D uncertain. This CDR3 is 15 amino acids long. Trimming removed 2 bases from V and 7 bases from J, with 12 bases in between. Germline CDR1 is SNHLY and CDR2 is FYNNEI. The CDR3 DNA is TGTGCCAGCAGTGAACGCGCAGGTGGGAATTCACCCCTCCACTTT. It translates to CASSERAGGNSPLHF.

V is TRBV7-9 and J is TRBJ1-6; D is uncertain. Germline CDR1 reads SEHNR; CDR2 reads FQNEAQ (reference sequence). The CDR3 is 11 residues long. Trimming took off 4 bases at V and 11 bases at J, with 6 bases between the two ends. CDR3 in amino acids: CASSSGPPLHF. The CDR3 region has the DNA TGTGCCAGCAGCTCCGGGCCACCCCTCCACTTT.

The gene calls are TRBV7-2 and TRBJ2-5; TRBD1 matches 7 bases. From germline, CDR1 is SGHTA and CDR2 FQGNSA. This CDR3 comprises 13 residues. Losses at the gene ends were 5 bases for V and 5 bases for J; bases not matched to a gene: 5. The CDR3 region is CASSRDRVETQYF. The CDR3, as DNA: TGTGCCAGCAGCCGCGACAGGGTCGAGACCCAGTACTTC.

The chain uses TRBV9 and TRBJ2-7; 8 nucleotides agree with TRBD1. Germline V gives CDR1 SGDLS, CDR2 YYNGEE. The CDR3 length is 15 residues. V shed 2 bases, J shed 4 bases, and the junction held 8 bases outside the gene matches. CDR3 in amino acids: CASSVEDRADYEQYF. DNA of the CDR3: TGTGCCAGCAGCGTCGAGGACAGGGCCGATTACGAGCAGTACTTC.

The chain is built from TRBV15 and TRBJ1-1, with D unresolved. Trimming cost V 0 bases and J 2 bases, with 7 bases left between them. The V gene's germline CDR1 is LNHNV and CDR2 YYDKDF (reference sequence). The length of the CDR3 is 14 residues. This CDR3 reads CATSRDSYNTEAFF. In nucleotides, the CDR3 is TGTGCCACCAGCAGAGACTCCTATAACACTGAAGCTTTCTTT.

This clone was seen a single time. The chain has TRBV12-5 and TRBJ2-2, with 9 bases lining up with TRBD1. The germline V gene has CDR1 LGHNT and CDR2 FRNRAP. The CDR3 has 17 residues. With 2 bases clipped from V and 1 base from J, the junction kept 5 bases outside the gene matches. CDR3 sequence: CASGLLKDRGNTGELFF. CDR3 sequence (DNA): TGTGCTAGTGGTTTGCTAAAGGACAGGGGGAACACCGGGGAGCTGTTTTTT.

CDR3 bases: TGCGCCAGCAGCCCCCTGTTGACTAGCGGGAGGGCCTACAATGAGCAGTTCTTC. As protein: CASSPLLTSGRAYNEQFF. The gene calls are TRBV5-1 and TRBJ2-1, with TRBD2 matching 14 bases. Germline V gives CDR1 SGHRS, CDR2 YFSETQ. The CDR3 loop spans 18 amino acids. J was trimmed by 2 bases and V by 4 bases; bases with no gene match: 8. Full variable domain (outside the CDR3, taken from reference TRBV5-1 and TRBJ2-1): KAGVTQTPRYLIKTRGQQVTLSCSPISGHRSVSWYQQTPGQGLQFLFEYFSETQRNKGNFPGRFSGRQFSNSRSEMNVSTLELGDSALYLCASSPLLTSGRAYNEQFFGPGTRLTVL.

V usage is TRBV18 and J usage is TRBJ1-1, with 9 bases identical to TRBD1. The J segment lost 7 bases and the V segment lost 3 bases, leaving 9 bases of the junction unmatched. Per germline, CDR1 KGHSH and CDR2 LQKENI. The CDR3 has 15 residues. The CDR3 reads CASSPLTGGTGEAFF. The CDR3 nucleotides are TGTGCCAGCTCACCTCTGACAGGGGGTACTGGTGAAGCTTTCTTT.

J is TRBJ2-3 and V is TRBV6-1; 9 nucleotides align to TRBD1. Looked up from germline, CDR1 is MNHNS and CDR2 is SASEGT. This CDR3 contains 16 residues. J lost 2 bases, V lost 6 bases, and 9 bases had no gene match. The CDR3 loop is CASRERQGVSTDTQYF. Here the CDR3 DNA reads TGTGCCAGCAGGGAAAGACAGGGGGTGTCCACAGATACGCAGTATTTT.

The rearrangement links TRBV19 to TRBJ1-5, with a possible D match to TRBD1 (5 bases). V was pared by 7 bases and J by 0 bases, with 13 bases between. The CDR3 runs 15 residues. Germline CDR1 reads LNHDA; CDR2 reads SQIVND (reference sequence). The CDR3 here is CASTSQGISNQPQHF. CDR3 DNA sequence: TGTGCCAGTACTTCCCAGGGAATTAGCAATCAGCCCCAGCATTTT. Drawing the rest from reference TRBV19 and TRBJ1-5, the complete variable domain is DGGITQSPKYLFRKEGQNVTLSCEQNLNHDAMYWYRQDPGQGLRLIYYSQIVNDFQKGDIAEGYSVSREKKESFPLTVTSAQKNPTAFYLCASTSQGISNQPQHFGDGTRLSIL.

This chain uses TRBV18 with TRBJ2-2, with D tentatively TRBD2 (6 bases). Germline CDR1 and CDR2: KGHSH and LQKENI. V was pared by 3 bases and J by 1 base, with 12 bases between. This CDR3 is 16 amino acids long. CDR3 in DNA: TGTGCCAGCTCACCCCGAACTAGCAGGAACACCGGGGAGCTGTTTTTT. Residues: CASSPRTSRNTGELFF.

This clone was picked up one time. This sequence joins TRBV5-4 and TRBJ1-2, with D unresolved. CDR1 SGHNT and CDR2 YYREEE come from the germline V gene (reference sequence). The CDR3 runs 14 residues. Trimming stripped 0 bases from V and 4 bases from J, with 10 bases between. CDR3 residues: CASSLEGPFYGYTF. The CDR3 DNA is TGTGCCAGCAGCTTGGAAGGGCCTTTCTATGGCTACACCTTC.

The CDR3 DNA reads TGTGCCAGTCGAGCTCGGACGGGTCCCGGCGAGCAGTACTTC. Protein sequence: CASRARTGPGEQYF. This chain connects TRBV6-5 to TRBJ2-7; D remains ambiguous. Trimming pared 9 bases from V and 6 bases from J, leaving 21 bases between. The CDR3 loop spans 14 amino acids. The germline CDR1 and CDR2 sequences are MNHEY and SVGAGI.

V and J are TRBV5-1 and TRBJ2-7; 7 positions agree with TRBD1. In germline, CDR1 is SGHRS, CDR2 YFSETQ. Trimming removed 5 bases from V and 4 bases from J; junction bases left unmatched: 12. The CDR3 consists of 15 residues. The CDR3 sequence: CASSPNRGQNYEQYF. The CDR3 DNA follows: TGCGCCAGCAGTCCTAACAGGGGACAAAATTACGAGCAGTACTTC.

V gene TRBV7-9 combines with J gene TRBJ2-7; 8 bases match TRBD1. The CDR3 is 17 residues long. Germline CDR1 and CDR2: SEHNR and FQNEAQ (reference sequence). The V segment lost 2 bases and the J segment 4 bases; nucleotides outside the gene matches: 13. As DNA, the CDR3 is TGTGCCAGCAGCTTACCCCAAGGGCAGGGGGCAGGATACGAGCAGTACTTC. Its protein is CASSLPQGQGAGYEQYF.

The V and J genes are TRBV24-1 and TRBJ2-2; the D gene is possibly TRBD1 (6 bases). The germline CDR1 and CDR2 sequences are KGHDR and SFDVKD. This CDR3 comprises 17 residues. The V end lost 4 bases, the J end lost 3 bases, and 17 bases lay between the germline ends. Here the CDR3 reads CATSDGLTGSYTGELFF. The CDR3 DNA sequence: TGTGCCACCAGTGACGGCCTCACAGGGAGTTACACCGGGGAGCTGTTTTTT.

The chain recombines TRBV25-1 with TRBJ2-3; 7 nucleotides align to TRBD1. Trimming removed 4 bases from V and 2 bases from J; junction bases left unmatched: 6. Germline V gene lookup returns CDR1 MGHDK and CDR2 SYGVNS. The CDR3 has 15 amino acids. Here the CDR3 reads CASSAPGQLTDTQYF. The CDR3 DNA is TGTGCCAGCAGTGCCCCGGGACAGCTCACAGATACGCAGTATTTT.

On this clone: The sample carries other DNA sequences with the same CDR3. V gene TRBV3-1 (or the pseudogene TRBV3-2) combines with J gene TRBJ2-6, with D tentatively TRBD1 (5 bases). The CDR3 is 17 residues long. The V end lost 2 bases, the J end lost 2 bases, and 13 bases lay between the germline ends. Per germline, CDR1 LGHDT and CDR2 YNNKEL (reference sequence). CDR3 sequence: CASSQLDTPAGANVLTF. CDR3 DNA: TGTGCCAGCAGCCAACTGGACACTCCAGCTGGGGCCAACGTCCTGACTTTC.

The chain links TRBV7-3 to TRBJ1-1; no reliable D call. CDR3 length: 14 amino acids. The V end was cut by 1 base, the J end by 3 bases, with 9 bases between. From germline, CDR1 is SGHTA and CDR2 FQGTGA. The CDR3 region is CASSLKGWDTEAFF. Here the CDR3 DNA reads TGTGCCAGCAGCTTAAAAGGCTGGGACACTGAAGCTTTCTTT.